This is a list of T cell receptor beta chains from one sample in a study of cytomegalovirus exposure and HLA in healthy donors. Libraries were prepared by immunoSEQ multiplex PCR; TCRdb keeps only in-frame clonotypes and omits some of them. The data contain about 200,000 clones, around 77% of them singletons. The sample taken for sequencing was PBMCs. Receptors were obtained from a young man in good health and CMV-seronegative. The CDR3 runs from the conserved cysteine through the conserved F or W. The order of the fields is J gene, V gene, clone size, D gene, CDR3 protein, CDR3 DNA. A D gene is named only where the DNA matches it firmly. Rows may omit the clone size; those that give it use once, few, many or a size class.

>TRBJ2-3|TRBV6-1|once|.
CASSEARSPRAQYF
TGTGCCAGCAGTGAAGCTCGGTCCCCGAGGGCGCAGTATTTT
>TRBJ2-1|TRBV18|.|.
CASSPLRAHNEQFF
TGTGCCAGCTCACCACTGCGGGCCCACAATGAGCAGTTCTTC
>TRBJ2-1|TRBV28|.|.
CASSPPGLRHEQFF
TGTGCCAGCAGTCCCCCGGGACTGCGCCATGAGCAGTTCTTC
>TRBJ1-2|TRBV4-1|few|.
CASSHPPGQSYGYTF
TGCGCCAGCAGCCATCCCCCGGGACAAAGCTATGGCTACACCTTC
>TRBJ1-2|TRBV28|.|TRBD1
CASSLEQGNYGYTF
TGTGCCAGCAGCTTAGAACAGGGGAACTATGGCTACACCTTC
>TRBJ2-7|TRBV6-6|.|.
CATRSTAVSYEQYF
TGTGCCACCCGTTCCACTGCTGTCTCCTACGAGCAGTACTTC
>TRBJ1-4|TRBV5-1|.|TRBD1
CASSLGRTGPNEKLFF
TGCGCCAGCAGCTTGGGTCGGACAGGGCCTAATGAAAAACTGTTTTTT
>TRBJ1-1|TRBV5-4|.|.
CASTTVLGGLTEAFF
TGTGCCAGCACCACAGTCTTAGGGGGTCTCACTGAAGCTTTCTTT
>TRBJ1-1|TRBV5-1|once|TRBD1
CASSWDRNTEAFF
TGCGCCAGCAGCTGGGACAGAAACACTGAAGCTTTCTTT
>TRBJ2-7|TRBV28|.|TRBD1
CASRGQGANLYEQYF
TGTGCCAGCAGGGGACAGGGGGCCAACTTGTACGAGCAGTACTTC